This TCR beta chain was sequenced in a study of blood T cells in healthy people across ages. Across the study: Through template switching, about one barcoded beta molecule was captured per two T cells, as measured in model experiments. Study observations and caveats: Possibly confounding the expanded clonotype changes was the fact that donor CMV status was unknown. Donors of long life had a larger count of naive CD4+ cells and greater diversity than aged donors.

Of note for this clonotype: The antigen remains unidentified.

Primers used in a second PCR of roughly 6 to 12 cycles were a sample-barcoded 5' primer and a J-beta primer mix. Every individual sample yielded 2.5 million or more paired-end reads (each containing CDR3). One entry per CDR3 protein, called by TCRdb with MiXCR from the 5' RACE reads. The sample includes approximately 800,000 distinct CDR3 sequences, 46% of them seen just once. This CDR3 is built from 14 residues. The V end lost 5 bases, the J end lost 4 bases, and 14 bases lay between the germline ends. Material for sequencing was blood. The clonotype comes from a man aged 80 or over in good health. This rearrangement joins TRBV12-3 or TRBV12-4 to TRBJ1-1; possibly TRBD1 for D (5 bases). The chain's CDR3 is CASSPGGRGTEAFF. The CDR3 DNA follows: TGTGCCAGCAGTCCGGGTGGGAGGGGCACTGAAGCTTTCTTT.